One and the same sample provided the 3 T cell receptor beta chains below, sequenced in a study of TIL therapy for anti-PD-1-resistant metastatic lung cancer. Time point denoted: pre-treatment sample, taken before nivolumab and TIL therapy. The tumor samples were excised metastases, mostly pleural nodules or supraclavicular lymph nodes. The immunoSEQ assay was v3. The method was immunoSEQ multiplex PCR; TCRdb's version includes in-frame clones alone and lacks a portion of them. The sample comprises under 100,000 clones, 50% to 70% of which are singletons, and about a tenth rests with the top ten. The sequences come from tumor tissue, collected at baseline. Source of these receptors: a person aged 25-85 years with non-small cell lung cancer.

This clone has just a few counts. The chain uses TRBV25-1 and TRBJ2-2; 8 bases align to TRBD1. The germline V gene encodes CDR1 MGHDK and CDR2 SYGVNS. Trimming took 6 bases from V and 3 from J; bases not matched to a gene: 6. The CDR3 is 15 residues long. Written as DNA, the CDR3 is TGTGCCAGCAGCCCCGGGACAGGAGACACCGGGGAGCTGTTTTTT. Translation: CASSPGTGDTGELFF.

Concerning this clone: Other DNA sequences from this sample encode an identical CDR3 as well. The rearrangement links TRBV9 to TRBJ1-4, with D possibly TRBD1 on 5 matching bases. Germline V gene sequence: CDR1 SGDLS, CDR2 YYNGEE. This CDR3 contains 15 residues. Trimming cost V 0 bases and J 7 bases, with 13 bases left between them. The CDR3 DNA sequence: TGTGCCAGCAGCGTAGCTGGCCAGGGAGGTGAAAAACTGTTTTTT. Translating gives CASSVAGQGGEKLFF.

The J gene is TRBJ2-4, the V gene TRBV7-2; D is unresolved. Germline V gives CDR1 SGHTA, CDR2 FQGNSA. The V gene lost 4 bases and the J gene lost 8 bases, with 21 bases spanning the gap. The CDR3 totals 16 residues. CDR3: CASSYGWIGQADIQYF. The CDR3 nucleotides are TGTGCCAGCAGCTACGGATGGATTGGGCAGGCGGACATTCAGTACTTC.